This T cell receptor beta chain was captured by sequencing in a study of CD8 T cells in Susac syndrome. Random hexamers were used to reverse transcribe an amount of roughly 0.45 to 1 ug RNA. Across 54 Vbeta and 13 Jbeta, TCR beta CDR3 was amplified with immunoSEQ multiplex PCR. TCRdb independently ran MiXCR on the immunoSEQ multiplex PCR reads; one entry per CDR3 protein. The sample consists of approximately 25,000 distinct CDR3 sequences, just over 90% of them appearing once. Patients with Susac syndrome fulfilled recently defined diagnostic criteria for definite or probable disease. Germline-derived CDR1 and CDR2 are SGHDT and YYEEEE. The CDR3 consists of 13 residues. With 4 bases removed from V and 4 bases from J, the gap between germline ends came to 9 bases.

The chain couples TRBV5-6 to TRBJ2-1; no clear D. Sequenced input: CD8+ T cells from PBMCs. The TCR sequence derives from a human donor with Susac syndrome. CDR3 nucleotides: TGTGCCAGCAGCGGTGGTCTGTACAATGAGCAGTTCTTC. Its protein product is CASSGGLYNEQFF.